What follows are 2 T cell receptor beta chains derived from one specimen sequenced in a study of control samples from healthy donors and cancer patients. TCRdb keeps only in-frame clones here, not all; method: immunoSEQ multiplex PCR. Among under 200,000 clones listed, about 86% were seen once. The sample taken for sequencing was blood. Receptor source: a young woman in good health.

The rearrangement links TRBV5-1 to TRBJ2-5, with 7 positions matching TRBD2. The germline gives CDR1 SGHRS, CDR2 YFSETQ. V trimming: 3 bases; J trimming: 6 bases; junction bases outside the gene matches: 8. The length of the CDR3 is 14 residues. CDR3 in amino acids: CASSSLAGEQTQYF. The CDR3 coding sequence is TGCGCCAGCAGCTCCTTGGCGGGGGAACAGACCCAGTACTTC.

For this clone: This sample includes further DNA sequences coding for the same CDR3. The chain recombines TRBV9 with TRBJ2-5; D remains unclear. Germline CDR1 SGDLS, CDR2 YYNGEE. V lost 2 bases to trimming and J lost 5 bases, with 7 bases between them. The CDR3 has 12 residues. CDR3 sequence reads: CASSVGGETQYF. DNA of the CDR3: TGTGCCAGCAGCGTCGGTGGGGAGACCCAGTACTTC. The full variable domain, rest sourced from reference TRBV9 and TRBJ2-5, is DSGVTQTPKHLITATGQRVTLRCSPRSGDLSVYWYQQSLDQGLQFLIQYYNGEERAKGNILERFSAQQFPDLHSELNLSSLELGDSALYFCASSVGGETQYFGPGTRLLVL.